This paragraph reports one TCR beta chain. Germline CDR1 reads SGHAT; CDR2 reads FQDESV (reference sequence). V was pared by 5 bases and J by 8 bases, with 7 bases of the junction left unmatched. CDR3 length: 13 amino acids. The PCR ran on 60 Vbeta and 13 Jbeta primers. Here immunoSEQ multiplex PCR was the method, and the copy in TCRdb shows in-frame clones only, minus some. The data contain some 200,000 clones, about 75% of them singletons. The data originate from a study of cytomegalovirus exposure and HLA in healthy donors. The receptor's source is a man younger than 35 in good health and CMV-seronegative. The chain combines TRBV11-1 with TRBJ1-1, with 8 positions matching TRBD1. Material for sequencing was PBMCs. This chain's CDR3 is CASSTGQGLEAFF. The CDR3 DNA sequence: TGTGCCAGCAGCACAGGACAGGGACTAGAAGCTTTCTTT.